Below, 13 T cell receptor beta chains from the same sample are listed, as sequenced in a study of siplizumab effects on memory and regulatory T cells. Data came from immunoSEQ multiplex PCR; TCRdb stores just in-frame clones and leaves some out. Of about 26,000 clones listed, roughly 82% were seen once; the top ten hold 24%. Sequencing input: memory CD4+ T cells sorted from blood. The source of these receptors is a human donor in good health.

Comment on this clone: This specimen includes other DNA sequences encoding the same CDR3. The J gene is TRBJ2-2, the V gene TRBV29-1; 8 bases match TRBD1. CDR1 and CDR2 from the germline V gene are SQVTM and ANQGSEA. The CDR3 extends over 13 amino acids. Trimming took 7 bases from V and 3 from J; bases not matched to a gene: 4. The CDR3 reads CSGGQGDTGELFF. CDR3 nucleotides: TGCAGCGGTGGACAGGGAGACACCGGGGAGCTGTTTTTT.

CDR3 in amino acids: CASSRGSSPREQFF. The DNA of the CDR3 is TGTGCCAGCAGCCGGGGGAGTTCCCCTCGCGAGCAGTTCTTC. The chain combines TRBV7-3 with TRBJ2-1; a possible D gene is TRBD2 (6 bases). The CDR3 totals 14 residues. CDR1 and CDR2 (germline): SGHTA, FQGTGA. V lost 5 bases and J 10 bases, leaving 18 bases between the germline ends. Drawing the rest from reference TRBV7-3 and TRBJ2-1, the complete variable domain is GAGVSQTPSNKVTEKGKYVELRCDPISGHTALYWYRQSLGQGPEFLIYFQGTGAADDSGLPNDRFFAVRPEGSVSTLKIQRTERGDSAVYLCASSRGSSPREQFFGPGTRLTVL.

The genes are TRBV7-2 and TRBJ2-1; no definite D call. Germline V gene data show CDR1 as SGHTA and CDR2 as FQGNSA. Trimming took off 5 bases at V and 3 bases at J, with 14 bases between the two ends. The CDR3 has 15 residues. CDR3 sequence: CASSLDRYVYNEQFF. The CDR3 DNA reads TGTGCCAGCAGCCTAGATCGGTATGTCTACAATGAGCAGTTCTTC.

The chain combines TRBV15 with TRBJ2-2, with TRBD2 matching over 9 bases. The CDR3 spans 16 residues. V lost 0 bases to trimming and J lost 5 bases; unmatched junction nucleotides: 4. CDR1 is LNHNV and CDR2 is YYDKDF in the germline V gene (reference sequence). The CDR3 DNA sequence: TGTGCCACCAGCAGAGAACTAGCGGGCCTAACCGGGGAGCTGTTTTTT. It codes for CATSRELAGLTGELFF.

V usage is TRBV19 and J usage is TRBJ2-2; 13 nucleotides agree with TRBD2. CDR1 and CDR2 (germline): LNHDA, SQIVND (reference sequence). J lost 2 bases, V lost 5 bases, and 2 bases had no gene match. The CDR3 is 16 amino acids. CDR3 in amino acids: CASSPGLAGNTGELFF. The CDR3 bases are TGTGCCAGTAGTCCGGGACTAGCGGGAAACACCGGGGAGCTGTTTTTT.

The chain recombines TRBV2 with TRBJ2-1, with D unresolved. The CDR3 is 15 residues long. The V and J ends lost 5 bases and 0 bases respectively, with 11 bases between them. CDR1 is SNHLY and CDR2 is FYNNEI in the germline V gene. This CDR3 is CASSSTRSSYNEQFF. The CDR3 bases are TGTGCCAGCAGTTCTACTCGGAGCTCCTACAATGAGCAGTTCTTC.

This rearrangement joins TRBV9 to TRBJ2-3; possibly TRBD1 for D (6 bases). Germline V lookup: CDR1 SGDLS, CDR2 YYNGEE. CDR3 length: 13 amino acids. V lost 4 bases and J 6 bases, leaving 12 bases between the germline ends. The CDR3 spells CASSKNRDDTQYF. CDR3 DNA sequence: TGTGCCAGCAGCAAAAACAGGGATGATACGCAGTATTTT.

In its sample, this clone was seen a few times. V usage is TRBV4-3 and J usage is TRBJ1-2, with D perhaps TRBD1 (5 bases). Between the trimmed V and J ends, which lost 0 bases and 4 bases, there was a span of 9 bases. The V gene's germline CDR1 is LGHNA and CDR2 YSLEER. The CDR3 consists of 14 residues. The CDR3 protein is CASSQDGGTYGYTF. The DNA of the CDR3 is TGCGCCAGCAGCCAAGATGGAGGGACCTATGGCTACACCTTC.

CDR3 sequence: CASSDSGTSTDTQYF. CDR3 bases: TGCGCCAGCAGTGACTCCGGGACTAGCACAGATACGCAGTATTTT. This chain connects TRBV10-1 to TRBJ2-3; D possibly corresponds to TRBD2 (6 bases). Germline V lookup: CDR1 WNHNN, CDR2 SYGVQD (reference sequence). The CDR3 sequence is 15 residues long. V shed 3 bases and J shed 0 bases, with 10 bases lying between them.

This clone was seen a handful of times. CDR3 residues: CASSSRVSYAEAFF. The CDR3 DNA reads as TGTGCCAGCAGCAGCAGGGTCTCGTACGCTGAAGCTTTCTTT. The chain has TRBV2 and TRBJ1-1; D possibly corresponds to TRBD1 (5 bases). Trimming pared 6 bases from V and 6 bases from J, leaving 17 bases between. The CDR3 consists of 14 residues. Germline V CDR1 and CDR2: SNHLY, FYNNEI.

This chain uses TRBV18 with TRBJ1-1; no clear D. The CDR3 sequence is 12 residues long. Germline CDR1 and CDR2: KGHSH and LQKENI. V lost 8 bases and J lost 0, with 7 bases in between. The CDR3 spells CASGRMNTEAFF. CDR3 DNA sequence: TGTGCCAGCGGACGGATGAACACTGAAGCTTTCTTT.

This clone was counted once. The V and J genes are TRBV11-1 and TRBJ2-1; no definite D call. Looked up from germline, CDR1 is SGHAT and CDR2 is FQDESV (reference sequence). The CDR3 covers 12 residues. V was clipped by 2 bases and J by 5 bases, with 4 bases between them. DNA of the CDR3: TGTGCCAGCAGCTTACGGGACAATGAGCAGTTCTTC. As protein: CASSLRDNEQFF.

The chain is built from TRBV18 and TRBJ2-4; the D gene is possibly TRBD2 (5 bases). Germline V gene lookup returns CDR1 KGHSH and CDR2 LQKENI. CDR3 length: 14 residues. Trimming stripped 2 bases from V and 5 bases from J, with 10 bases between. The CDR3 loop reads CASSPGGNQNIQYF. The CDR3 bases are TGTGCCAGCTCACCAGGAGGCAATCAAAACATTCAGTACTTC.